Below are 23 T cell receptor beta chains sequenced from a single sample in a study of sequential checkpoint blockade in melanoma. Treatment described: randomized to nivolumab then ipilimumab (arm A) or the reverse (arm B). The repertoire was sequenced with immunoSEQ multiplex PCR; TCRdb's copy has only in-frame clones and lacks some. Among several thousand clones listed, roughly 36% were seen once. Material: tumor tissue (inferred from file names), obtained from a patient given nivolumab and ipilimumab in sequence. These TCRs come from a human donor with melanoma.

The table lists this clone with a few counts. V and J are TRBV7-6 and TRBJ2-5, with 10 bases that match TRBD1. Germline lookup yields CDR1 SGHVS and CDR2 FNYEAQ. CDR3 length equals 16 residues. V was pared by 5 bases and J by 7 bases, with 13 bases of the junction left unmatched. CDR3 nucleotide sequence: TGTGCCAGCAGCCAGGGGACAGGGGCTAAATCGGGGACCCAGTACTTC. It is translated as CASSQGTGAKSGTQYF.

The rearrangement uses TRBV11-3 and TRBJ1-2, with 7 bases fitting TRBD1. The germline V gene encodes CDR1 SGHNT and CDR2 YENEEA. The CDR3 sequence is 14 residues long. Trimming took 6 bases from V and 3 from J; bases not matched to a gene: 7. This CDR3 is CASSYRGLDYGYTF. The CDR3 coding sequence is TGTGCCAGCAGTTACAGGGGTTTGGACTATGGCTACACCTTC.

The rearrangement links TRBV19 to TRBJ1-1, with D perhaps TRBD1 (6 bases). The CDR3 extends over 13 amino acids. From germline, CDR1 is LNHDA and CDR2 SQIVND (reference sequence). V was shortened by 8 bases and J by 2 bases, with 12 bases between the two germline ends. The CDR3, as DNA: TGTGCCAGTCACGCAGGGGCAAACACTGAAGCTTTCTTT. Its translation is CASHAGANTEAFF.

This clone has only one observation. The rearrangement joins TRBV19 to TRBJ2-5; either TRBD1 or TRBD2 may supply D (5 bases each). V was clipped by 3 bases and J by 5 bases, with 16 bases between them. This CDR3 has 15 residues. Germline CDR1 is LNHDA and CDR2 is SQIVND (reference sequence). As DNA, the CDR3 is TGTGCCAGTAGTATCCCCCGGGGACGTGGGGAGACCCAGTACTTC. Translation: CASSIPRGRGETQYF.

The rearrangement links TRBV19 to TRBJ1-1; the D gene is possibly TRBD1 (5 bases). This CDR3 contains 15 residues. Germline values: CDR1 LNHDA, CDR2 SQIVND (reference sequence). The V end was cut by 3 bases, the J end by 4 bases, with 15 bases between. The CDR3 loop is CASSMGRGRSTEAFF. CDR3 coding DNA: TGTGCCAGTAGTATGGGTAGGGGCCGGAGCACTGAAGCTTTCTTT.

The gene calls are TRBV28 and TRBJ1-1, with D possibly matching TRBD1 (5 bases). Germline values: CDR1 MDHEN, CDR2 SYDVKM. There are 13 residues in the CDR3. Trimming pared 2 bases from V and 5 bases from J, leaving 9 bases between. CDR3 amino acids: CASSLRGATEAFF. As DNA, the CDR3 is TGTGCCAGCAGTTTACGCGGGGCTACTGAAGCTTTCTTT.

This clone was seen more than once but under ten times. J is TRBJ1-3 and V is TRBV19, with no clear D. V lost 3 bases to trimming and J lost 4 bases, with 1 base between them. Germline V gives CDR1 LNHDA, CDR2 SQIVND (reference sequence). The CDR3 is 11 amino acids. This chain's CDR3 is CASSMGNTIYF. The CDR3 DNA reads TGTGCCAGTAGTATGGGAAACACCATATATTTT. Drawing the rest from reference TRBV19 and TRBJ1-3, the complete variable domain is DGGITQSPKYLFRKEGQNVTLSCEQNLNHDAMYWYRQDPGQGLRLIYYSQIVNDFQKGDIAEGYSVSREKKESFPLTVTSAQKNPTAFYLCASSMGNTIYFGEGSWLTVV.

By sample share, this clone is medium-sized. The CDR3 region is CASRQKTGGNYGYTF. The CDR3 region has the DNA TGTGCCAGCAGACAAAAGACAGGGGGGAACTATGGCTACACCTTC. The rearrangement uses TRBV11-3 and TRBJ1-2; 9 bases agree with TRBD1. This CDR3 has 15 residues. The germline V gene has CDR1 SGHNT and CDR2 YENEEA. Germline trimming cut 6 bases from V and 2 bases from J; bases unmatched to any gene: 7.

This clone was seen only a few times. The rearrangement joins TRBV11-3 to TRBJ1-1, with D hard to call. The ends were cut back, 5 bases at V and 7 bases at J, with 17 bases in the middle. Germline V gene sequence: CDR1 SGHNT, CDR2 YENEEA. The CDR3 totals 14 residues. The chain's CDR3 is CASSVGGTGNEAFF. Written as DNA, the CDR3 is TGTGCCAGCAGCGTCGGAGGAACGGGGAATGAAGCTTTCTTT.

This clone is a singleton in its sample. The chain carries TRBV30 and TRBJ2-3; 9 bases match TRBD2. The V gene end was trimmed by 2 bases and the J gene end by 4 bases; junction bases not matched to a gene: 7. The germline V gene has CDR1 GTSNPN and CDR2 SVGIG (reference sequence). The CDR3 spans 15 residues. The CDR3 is CAWSMAGGLADTQYF. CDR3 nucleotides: TGTGCCTGGAGTATGGCGGGAGGGCTAGCAGATACGCAGTATTTT.

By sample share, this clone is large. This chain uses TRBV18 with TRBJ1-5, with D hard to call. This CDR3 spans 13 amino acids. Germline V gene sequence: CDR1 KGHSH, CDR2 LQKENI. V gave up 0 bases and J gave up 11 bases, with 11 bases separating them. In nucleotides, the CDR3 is TGTGCCAGCTCACCACCGGAAGAGAGCACCCAGCATTTT. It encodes CASSPPEESTQHF.

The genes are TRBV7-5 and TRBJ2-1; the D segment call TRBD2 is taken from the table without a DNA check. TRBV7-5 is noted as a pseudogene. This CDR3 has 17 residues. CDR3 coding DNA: TGTGCCAGCAGCTTTCGGCTCAGCGGGGGCTCCTACAATGAGCAGTTCTTC. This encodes CASSFRLSGGSYNEQFF.

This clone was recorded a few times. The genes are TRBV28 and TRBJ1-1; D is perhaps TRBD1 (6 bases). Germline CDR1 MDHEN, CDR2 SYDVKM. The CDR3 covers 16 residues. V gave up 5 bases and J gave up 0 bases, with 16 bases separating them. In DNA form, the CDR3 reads TGTGCCAGCAGTCCAGGTTGGGGACACATGAACACTGAAGCTTTCTTT. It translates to CASSPGWGHMNTEAFF.

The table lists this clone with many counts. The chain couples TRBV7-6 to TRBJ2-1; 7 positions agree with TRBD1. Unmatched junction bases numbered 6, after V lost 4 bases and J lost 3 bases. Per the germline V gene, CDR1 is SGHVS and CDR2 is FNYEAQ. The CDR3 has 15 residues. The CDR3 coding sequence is TGTGCCAGCAGCTGGGGACAGACCTACTACAATGAGCAGTTCTTC. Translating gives CASSWGQTYYNEQFF.

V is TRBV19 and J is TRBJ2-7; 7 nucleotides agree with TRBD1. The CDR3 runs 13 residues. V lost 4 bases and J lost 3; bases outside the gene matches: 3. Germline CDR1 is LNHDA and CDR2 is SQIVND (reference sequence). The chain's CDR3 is CASSTAGGYEQYF. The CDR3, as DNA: TGTGCCAGTAGTACCGCAGGGGGCTACGAGCAGTACTTC.

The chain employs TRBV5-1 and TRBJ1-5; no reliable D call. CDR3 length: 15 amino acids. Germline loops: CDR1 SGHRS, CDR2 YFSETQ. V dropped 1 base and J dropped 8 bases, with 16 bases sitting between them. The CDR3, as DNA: TGCGCCAGCAGCTTGCAAGGTGCCGGCCCCGAGCCCCAGCATTTT. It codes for CASSLQGAGPEPQHF.

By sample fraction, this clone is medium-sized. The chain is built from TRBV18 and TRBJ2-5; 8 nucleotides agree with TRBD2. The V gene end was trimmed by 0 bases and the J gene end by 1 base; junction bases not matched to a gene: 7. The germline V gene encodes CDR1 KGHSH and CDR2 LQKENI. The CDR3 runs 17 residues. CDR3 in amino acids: CASSPPQTSAPQETQYF. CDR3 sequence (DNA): TGTGCCAGCTCACCACCACAGACTAGCGCCCCCCAAGAGACCCAGTACTTC.

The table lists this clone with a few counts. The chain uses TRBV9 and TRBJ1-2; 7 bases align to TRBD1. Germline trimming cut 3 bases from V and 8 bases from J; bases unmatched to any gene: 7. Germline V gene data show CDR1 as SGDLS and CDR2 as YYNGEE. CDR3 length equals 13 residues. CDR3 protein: CASSDRGAGGYTF. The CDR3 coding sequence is TGTGCCAGCAGCGACAGGGGAGCGGGAGGCTACACCTTC.

The chain's CDR3 is CATSFGTGPNYEQYF. The CDR3, as DNA: TGTGCCACCAGCTTTGGGACAGGGCCCAACTACGAGCAGTACTTC. The chain is built from TRBV15 and TRBJ2-7, with 9 bases fitting TRBD1. Germline V gene lookup returns CDR1 LNHNV and CDR2 YYDKDF (reference sequence). The CDR3 has 15 amino acids. V was clipped by 5 bases and J by 3 bases; unmatched bases: 8.

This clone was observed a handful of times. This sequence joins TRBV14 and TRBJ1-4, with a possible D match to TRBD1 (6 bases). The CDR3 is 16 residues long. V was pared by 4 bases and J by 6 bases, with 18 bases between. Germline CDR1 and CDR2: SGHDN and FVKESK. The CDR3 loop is CASSPRVGTTYEKLFF. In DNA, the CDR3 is TGTGCCAGCAGCCCAAGGGTCGGGACAACCTATGAAAAACTGTTTTTT.

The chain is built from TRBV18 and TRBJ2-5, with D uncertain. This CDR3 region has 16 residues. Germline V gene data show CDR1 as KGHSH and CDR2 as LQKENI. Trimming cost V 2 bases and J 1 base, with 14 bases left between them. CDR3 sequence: CASSPFARNIQETQYF. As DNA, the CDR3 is TGTGCCAGCTCACCATTCGCGCGTAACATCCAAGAGACCCAGTACTTC.

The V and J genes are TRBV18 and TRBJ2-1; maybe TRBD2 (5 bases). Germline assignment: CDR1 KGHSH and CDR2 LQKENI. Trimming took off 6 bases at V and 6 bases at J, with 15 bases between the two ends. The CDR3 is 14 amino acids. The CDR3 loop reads CASSPEVRGNEQFF. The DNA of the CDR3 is TGTGCCAGCTCCCCGGAGGTTCGGGGCAATGAGCAGTTCTTC.

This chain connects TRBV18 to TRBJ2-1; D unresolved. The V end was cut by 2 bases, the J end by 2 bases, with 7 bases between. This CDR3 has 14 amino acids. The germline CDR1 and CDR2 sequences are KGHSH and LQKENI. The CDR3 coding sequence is TGTGCCAGCTCACCAATCGGAACCTACAATGAGCAGTTCTTC. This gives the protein CASSPIGTYNEQFF. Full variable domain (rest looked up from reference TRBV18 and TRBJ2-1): NAGVMQNPRHLVRRRGQEARLRCSPMKGHSHVYWYRQLPEEGLKFMVYLQKENIIDESGMPKERFSAEFPKEGPSILRIQQVVRGDSAAYFCASSPIGTYNEQFFGPGTRLTVL.